The text below deals with one TCR beta chain. Trimming shortened V by 4 bases and J by 2 bases, and 14 bases separated the two germline ends. The CDR3 length is 15 residues. Germline values: CDR1 LNHDA, CDR2 SQIVND (reference sequence). This entry comes from a study of CD8 T cells in Susac syndrome. RNA in amounts of about 0.5 to 1 ug was reverse transcribed with random hexamers. The CDR3 of TCR beta was amplified by immunoSEQ multiplex PCR across 54 Vbeta and 13 Jbeta. From the immunoSEQ multiplex PCR reads, TCRdb called clonotypes with MiXCR, one entry per CDR3 protein. The sample has some 200,000 distinct CDR3 sequences; about 91% are singletons.

The chain is built from TRBV19 and TRBJ1-2, with D perhaps matching TRBD1 (6 bases). This receptor was taken from a human donor with Susac syndrome. The sample taken for sequencing was CD4+ T cells from PBMCs. Here the CDR3 reads CASSTESTGNYGYTF. CDR3 sequence (DNA): TGTGCCAGTAGTACCGAATCAACAGGGAACTATGGCTACACCTTC.